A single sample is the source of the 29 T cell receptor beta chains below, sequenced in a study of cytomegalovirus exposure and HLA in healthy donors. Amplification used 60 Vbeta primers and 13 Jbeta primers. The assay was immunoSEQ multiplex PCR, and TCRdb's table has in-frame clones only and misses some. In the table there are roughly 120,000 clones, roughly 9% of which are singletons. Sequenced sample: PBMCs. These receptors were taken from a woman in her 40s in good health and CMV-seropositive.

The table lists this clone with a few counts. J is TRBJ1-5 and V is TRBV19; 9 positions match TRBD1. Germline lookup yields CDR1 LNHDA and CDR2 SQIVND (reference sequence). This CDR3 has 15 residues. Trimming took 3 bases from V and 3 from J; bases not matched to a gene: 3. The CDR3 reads CASSMTGGDNQPQHF. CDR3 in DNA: TGTGCCAGTAGTATGACAGGGGGGGACAATCAGCCCCAGCATTTT.

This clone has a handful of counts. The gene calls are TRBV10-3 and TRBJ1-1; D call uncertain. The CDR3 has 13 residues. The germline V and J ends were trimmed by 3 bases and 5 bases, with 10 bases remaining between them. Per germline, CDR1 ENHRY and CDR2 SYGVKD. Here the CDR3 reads CAISDPGRTEAFF. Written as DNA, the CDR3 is TGTGCCATCAGTGACCCCGGTCGGACTGAAGCTTTCTTT.

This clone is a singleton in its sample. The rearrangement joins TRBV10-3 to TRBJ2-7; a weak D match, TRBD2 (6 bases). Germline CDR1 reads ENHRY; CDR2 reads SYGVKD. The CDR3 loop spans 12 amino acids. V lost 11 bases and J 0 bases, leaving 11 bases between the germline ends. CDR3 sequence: CAAGPSSYEQYF. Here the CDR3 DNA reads TGTGCCGCGGGACCAAGCTCCTACGAGCAGTACTTC.

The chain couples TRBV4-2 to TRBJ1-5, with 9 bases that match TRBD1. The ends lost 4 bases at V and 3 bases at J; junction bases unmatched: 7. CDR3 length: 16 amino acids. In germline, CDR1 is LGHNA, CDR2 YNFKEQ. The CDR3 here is CASSLTGGRDNQPQHF. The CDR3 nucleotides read TGTGCCAGCAGCCTAACAGGGGGCAGAGACAATCAGCCCCAGCATTTT.

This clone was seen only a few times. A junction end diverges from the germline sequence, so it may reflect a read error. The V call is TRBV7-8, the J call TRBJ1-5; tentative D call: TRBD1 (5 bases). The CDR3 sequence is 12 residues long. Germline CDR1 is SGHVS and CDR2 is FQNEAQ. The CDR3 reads CASSLGGVSQNF. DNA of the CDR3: TGTGCCAGCAGCTTAGGGGGGGTGTCCCAGAATTTT. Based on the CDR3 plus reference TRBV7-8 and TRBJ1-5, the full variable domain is GAGVSQSPRYKVAKRGQDVALRCDPISGHVSLFWYQQALGQGPEFLTYFQNEAQLDKSGLPSDRFFAERPEGSVSTLKIQRTQQEDSAVYLCASSLGGVSQNFGDGTRLSIL.

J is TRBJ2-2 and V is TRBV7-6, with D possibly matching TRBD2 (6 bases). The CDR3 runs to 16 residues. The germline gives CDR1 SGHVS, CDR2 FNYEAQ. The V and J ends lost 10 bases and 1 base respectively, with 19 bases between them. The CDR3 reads CATKLTMGGNTGELFF. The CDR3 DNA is TGTGCCACTAAGCTTACAATGGGGGGGAACACCGGGGAGCTGTTTTTT.

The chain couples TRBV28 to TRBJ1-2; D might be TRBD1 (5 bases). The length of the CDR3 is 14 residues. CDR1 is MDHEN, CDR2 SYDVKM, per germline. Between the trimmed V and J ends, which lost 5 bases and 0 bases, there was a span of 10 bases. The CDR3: CASSPTGPNYGYTF. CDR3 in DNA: TGTGCCAGCAGTCCTACAGGACCTAACTATGGCTACACCTTC.

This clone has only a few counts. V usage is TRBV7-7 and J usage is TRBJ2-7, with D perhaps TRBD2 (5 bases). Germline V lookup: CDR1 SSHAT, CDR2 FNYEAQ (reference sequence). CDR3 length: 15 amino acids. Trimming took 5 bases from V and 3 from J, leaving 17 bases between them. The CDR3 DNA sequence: TGTGCCAGCAGCCAAGGGAGCGAGTCTTACTACGAGCAGTACTTC. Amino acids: CASSQGSESYYEQYF.

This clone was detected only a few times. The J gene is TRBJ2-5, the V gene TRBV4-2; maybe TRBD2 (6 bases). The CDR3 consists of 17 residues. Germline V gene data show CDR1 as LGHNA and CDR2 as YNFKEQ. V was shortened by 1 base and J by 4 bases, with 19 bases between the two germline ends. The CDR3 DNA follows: TGTGCCAGCAGCCAAGGTTCGGGAGCCGCCGGAGGAGAGACCCAGTACTTC. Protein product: CASSQGSGAAGGETQYF.

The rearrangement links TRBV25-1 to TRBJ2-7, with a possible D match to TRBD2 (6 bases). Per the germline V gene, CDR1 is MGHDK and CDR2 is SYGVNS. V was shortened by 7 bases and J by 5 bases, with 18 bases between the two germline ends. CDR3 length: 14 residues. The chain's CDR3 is CASTQGGRSNEQYF. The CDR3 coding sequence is TGTGCCAGCACTCAGGGAGGTCGCTCTAACGAGCAGTACTTC.

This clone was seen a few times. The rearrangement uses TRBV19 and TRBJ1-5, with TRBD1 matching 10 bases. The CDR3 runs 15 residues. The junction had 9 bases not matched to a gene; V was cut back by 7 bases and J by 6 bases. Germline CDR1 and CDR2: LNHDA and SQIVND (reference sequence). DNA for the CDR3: TGTGCCAGTACCTATGACAGGGGGCAGGGTCAGCCCCAGCATTTT. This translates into CASTYDRGQGQPQHF. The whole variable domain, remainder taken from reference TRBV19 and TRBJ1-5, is DGGITQSPKYLFRKEGQNVTLSCEQNLNHDAMYWYRQDPGQGLRLIYYSQIVNDFQKGDIAEGYSVSREKKESFPLTVTSAQKNPTAFYLCASTYDRGQGQPQHFGDGTRLSIL.

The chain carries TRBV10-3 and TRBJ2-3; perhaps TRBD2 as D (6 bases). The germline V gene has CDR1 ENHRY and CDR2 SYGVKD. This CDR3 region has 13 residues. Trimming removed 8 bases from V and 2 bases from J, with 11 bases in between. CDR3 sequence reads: CAIGGLVTDTQYF. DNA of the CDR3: TGTGCCATCGGAGGGCTAGTCACAGATACGCAGTATTTT.

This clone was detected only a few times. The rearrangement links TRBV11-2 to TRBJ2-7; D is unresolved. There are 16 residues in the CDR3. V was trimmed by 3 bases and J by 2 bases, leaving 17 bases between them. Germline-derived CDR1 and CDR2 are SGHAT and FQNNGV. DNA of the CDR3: TGTGCCAGCAGCTTTTATCATGGAGTCCGGACCTACGAGCAGTACTTC. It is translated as CASSFYHGVRTYEQYF.

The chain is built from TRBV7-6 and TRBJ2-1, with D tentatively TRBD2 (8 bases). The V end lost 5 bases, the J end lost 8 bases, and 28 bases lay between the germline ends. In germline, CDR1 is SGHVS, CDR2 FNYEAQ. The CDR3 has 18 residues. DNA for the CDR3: TGTGCCAGCAGCCCTCAAATAGCGGGACAGTATACTGGGGATGAGCAGTTCTTC. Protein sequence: CASSPQIAGQYTGDEQFF.

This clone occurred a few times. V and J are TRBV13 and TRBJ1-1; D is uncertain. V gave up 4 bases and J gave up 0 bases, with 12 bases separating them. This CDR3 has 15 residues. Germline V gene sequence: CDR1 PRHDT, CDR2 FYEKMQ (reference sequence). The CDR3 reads CASSSLAGMNTEAFF. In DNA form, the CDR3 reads TGTGCCAGCAGCTCTCTCGCGGGAATGAACACTGAAGCTTTCTTT. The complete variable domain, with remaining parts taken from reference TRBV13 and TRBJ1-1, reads AAGVIQSPRHLIKEKRETATLKCYPIPRHDTVYWYQQGPGQDPQFLISFYEKMQSDKGSIPDRFSAQQFSDYHSELNMSSLELGDSALYFCASSSLAGMNTEAFFGQGTRLTVV.

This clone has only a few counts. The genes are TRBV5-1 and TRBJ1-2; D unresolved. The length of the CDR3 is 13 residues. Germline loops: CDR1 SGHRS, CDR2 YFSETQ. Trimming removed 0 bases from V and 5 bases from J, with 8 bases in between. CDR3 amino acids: CASSLGTGYGYTF. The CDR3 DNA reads TGCGCCAGCAGCTTGGGGACGGGGTATGGCTACACCTTC.

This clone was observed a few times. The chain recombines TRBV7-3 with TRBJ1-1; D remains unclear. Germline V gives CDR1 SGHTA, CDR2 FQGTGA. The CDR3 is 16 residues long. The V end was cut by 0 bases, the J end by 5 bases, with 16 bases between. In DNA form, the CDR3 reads TGTGCCAGCAGCTTAACGTTTGACAAGGCGGGAACTGAAGCTTTCTTT. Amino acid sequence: CASSLTFDKAGTEAFF.

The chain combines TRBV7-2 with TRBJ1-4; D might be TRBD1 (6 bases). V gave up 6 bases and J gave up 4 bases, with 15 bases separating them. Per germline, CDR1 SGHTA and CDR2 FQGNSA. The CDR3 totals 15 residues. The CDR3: CASSIRGQSNEKLFF. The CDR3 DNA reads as TGTGCCAGCAGTATCCGCGGACAGAGTAATGAAAAACTGTTTTTT.

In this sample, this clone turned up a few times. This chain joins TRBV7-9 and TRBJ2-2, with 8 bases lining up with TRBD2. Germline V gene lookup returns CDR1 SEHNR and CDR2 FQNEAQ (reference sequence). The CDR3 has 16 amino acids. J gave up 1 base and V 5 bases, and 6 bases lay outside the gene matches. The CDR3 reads CASSPIAGQNTGELFF. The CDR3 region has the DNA TGTGCCAGCAGCCCTATAGCGGGGCAGAACACCGGGGAGCTGTTTTTT.

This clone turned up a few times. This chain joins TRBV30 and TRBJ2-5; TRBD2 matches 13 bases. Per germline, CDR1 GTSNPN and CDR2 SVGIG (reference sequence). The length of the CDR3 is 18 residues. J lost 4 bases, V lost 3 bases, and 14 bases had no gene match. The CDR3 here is CAWSPSPPRLAGGETQYF. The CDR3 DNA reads TGTGCCTGGAGCCCCTCCCCCCCGCGACTAGCGGGAGGAGAGACCCAGTACTTC. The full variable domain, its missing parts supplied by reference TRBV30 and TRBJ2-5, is SQTIHQWPATLVQPVGSPLSLECTVEGTSNPNLYWYRQAAGRGLQLLFYSVGIGQISSEVPQNLSASRPQDRQFILSSKKLLLSDSGFYLCAWSPSPPRLAGGETQYFGPGTRLLVL.

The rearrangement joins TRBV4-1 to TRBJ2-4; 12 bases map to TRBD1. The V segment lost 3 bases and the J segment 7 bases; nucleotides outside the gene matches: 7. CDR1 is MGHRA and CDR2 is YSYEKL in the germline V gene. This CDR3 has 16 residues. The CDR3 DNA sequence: TGCGCCAGCAGCCATCTTGGGACAGGGGGCATGAACATTCAGTACTTC. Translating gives CASSHLGTGGMNIQYF.

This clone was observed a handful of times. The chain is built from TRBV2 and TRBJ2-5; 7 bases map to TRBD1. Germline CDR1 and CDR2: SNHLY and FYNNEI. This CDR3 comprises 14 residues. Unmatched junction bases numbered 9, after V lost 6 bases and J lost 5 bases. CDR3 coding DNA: TGTGCCAGCAGATCGACAGGGATTCCGGAGACCCAGTACTTC. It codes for CASRSTGIPETQYF.

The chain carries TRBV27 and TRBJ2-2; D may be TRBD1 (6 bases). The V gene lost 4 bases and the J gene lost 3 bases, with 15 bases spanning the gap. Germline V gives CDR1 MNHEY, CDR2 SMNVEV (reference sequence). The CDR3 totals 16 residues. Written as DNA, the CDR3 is TGTGCCAGCAGTTCCTACCCTTGGACAGACACCGGGGAGCTGTTTTTT. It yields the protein CASSSYPWTDTGELFF.

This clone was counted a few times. The CDR3 DNA follows: TGTGCCAGCAGTCTGATAGCGGGGGGGTACAATGAGCAGTTCTTC. Amino acid sequence: CASSLIAGGYNEQFF. The genes are TRBV27 and TRBJ2-1, with 11 bases lining up with TRBD2. V lost 5 bases, J lost 4 bases, and 4 bases stayed unmatched. The CDR3 sequence is 15 residues long. The germline gives CDR1 MNHEY, CDR2 SMNVEV (reference sequence).

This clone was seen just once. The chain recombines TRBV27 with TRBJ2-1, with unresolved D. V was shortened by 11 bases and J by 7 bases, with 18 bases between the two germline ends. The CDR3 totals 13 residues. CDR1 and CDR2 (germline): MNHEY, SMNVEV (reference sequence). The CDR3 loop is CAAGPTLWNEQFF. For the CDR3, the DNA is TGTGCCGCAGGTCCAACCTTATGGAATGAGCAGTTCTTC.

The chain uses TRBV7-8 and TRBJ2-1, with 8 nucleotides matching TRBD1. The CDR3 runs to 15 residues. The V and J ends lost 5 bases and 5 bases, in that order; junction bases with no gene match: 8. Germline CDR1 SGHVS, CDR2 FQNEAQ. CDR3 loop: CASSLGTGGNNEQFF. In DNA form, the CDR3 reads TGTGCCAGCAGCCTAGGGACAGGCGGTAACAATGAGCAGTTCTTC.

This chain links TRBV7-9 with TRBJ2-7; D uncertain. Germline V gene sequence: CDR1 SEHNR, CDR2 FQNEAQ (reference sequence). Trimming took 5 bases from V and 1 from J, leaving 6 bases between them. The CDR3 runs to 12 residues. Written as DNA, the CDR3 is TGTGCCAGCAGCACCGGGTCCTACGAGCAGTACTTC. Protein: CASSTGSYEQYF.

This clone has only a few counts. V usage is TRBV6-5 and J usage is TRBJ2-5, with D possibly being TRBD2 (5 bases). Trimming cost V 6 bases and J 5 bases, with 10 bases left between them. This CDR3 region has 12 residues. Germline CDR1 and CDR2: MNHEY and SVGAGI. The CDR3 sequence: CASRSTGETQYF. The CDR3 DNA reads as TGTGCCAGCAGATCAACGGGGGAGACCCAGTACTTC.

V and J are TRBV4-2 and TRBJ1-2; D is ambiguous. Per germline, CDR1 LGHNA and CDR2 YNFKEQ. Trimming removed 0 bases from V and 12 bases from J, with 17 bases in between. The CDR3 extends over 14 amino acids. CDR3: CASSQDQRREINTF. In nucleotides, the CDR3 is TGTGCCAGCAGCCAAGACCAAAGGAGGGAGATTAACACCTTC.